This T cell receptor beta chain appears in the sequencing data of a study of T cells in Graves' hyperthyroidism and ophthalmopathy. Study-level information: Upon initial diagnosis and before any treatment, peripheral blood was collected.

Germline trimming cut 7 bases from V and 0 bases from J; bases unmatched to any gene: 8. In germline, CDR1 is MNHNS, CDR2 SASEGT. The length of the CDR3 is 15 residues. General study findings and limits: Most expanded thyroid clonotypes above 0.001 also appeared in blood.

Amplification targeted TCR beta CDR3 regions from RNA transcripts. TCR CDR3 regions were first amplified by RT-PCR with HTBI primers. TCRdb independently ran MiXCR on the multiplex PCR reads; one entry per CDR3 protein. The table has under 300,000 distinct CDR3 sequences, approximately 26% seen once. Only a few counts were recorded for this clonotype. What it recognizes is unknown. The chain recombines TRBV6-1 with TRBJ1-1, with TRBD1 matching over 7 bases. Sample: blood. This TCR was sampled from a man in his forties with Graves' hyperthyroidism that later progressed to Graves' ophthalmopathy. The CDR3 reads CASKKTGTMNTEAFF. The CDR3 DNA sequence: TGTGCCAGCAAGAAGACAGGGACGATGAACACTGAAGCTTTCTTT.